The T cell receptor beta chain under discussion was sequenced for a study of T cell responses to AZD1222 COVID-19 vaccine. Study findings and constraints: Unmutated variant regions are reportedly targeted by nearly half of spike-specific TCRs. Donors, mostly white British, included more females; clonal diversity was possibly underestimated. Breadth and depth of Spike-specific TCRs rose after two AZD1222 doses. Scientists sampled the repertoires only once the peak T cell response had passed.

Only in-frame clones appear in the TCRdb table, and some are missing; sequencing was by immunoSEQ multiplex PCR. The sample consists of some 140,000 clones, under 95% of them appearing once. A remark on this clone: Its antigen remains unknown.

V lost 7 bases and J lost 0, with 9 bases in between. CDR1 is KGHSH, CDR2 LQKENI, per germline. CDR3 length equals 14 residues. The chain has TRBV18 and TRBJ1-4, with TRBD1 as a possible D gene (6 bases). The source is an adult in good health. The sequences come from peripheral blood, collected on day 0 of AZD1222 vaccination. The DNA for the CDR3 is TGTGCCAGCTGTAGGACAGCAACTAATGAAAAACTGTTTTTT. This encodes CASCRTATNEKLFF.